The 5 T cell receptor beta chains in this list originate from one sample, sequenced in a study of prognosis after radiotherapy for stage I lung cancer. CDR3 of TCR beta was amplified from genomic DNA via a two-round multiplex PCR. Gene-specific primers for each TRBV and TRBJ gene drove first-round PCR. TCRdb redid the calling of the multiplex PCR reads with MiXCR, one entry per CDR3 protein. The sample lists about 20,000 distinct CDR3 sequences, 35% to 45% seen once, with 30% to 35% in the top ten. Sequenced here: PBMCs, sampled before or after stereotactic body radiation therapy (not recorded which). These receptors were taken from a donor at least 50 years old with non-small cell lung cancer.

The J gene is TRBJ2-6, the V gene TRBV5-1; TRBD2 is a possible D gene (6 bases). V gave up 1 base and J gave up 0 bases, with 11 bases separating them. This CDR3 has 17 residues. Germline V gives CDR1 SGHRS, CDR2 YFSETQ. CDR3 protein: CASSLRTSSSGANVLTF. CDR3 nucleotide sequence: TGCGCCAGCAGCTTGCGAACTAGCAGCTCTGGGGCCAACGTCCTGACTTTC. Full variable domain (remainder filled in from reference TRBV5-1 and TRBJ2-6): KAGVTQTPRYLIKTRGQQVTLSCSPISGHRSVSWYQQTPGQGLQFLFEYFSETQRNKGNFPGRFSGRQFSNSRSEMNVSTLELGDSALYLCASSLRTSSSGANVLTFGAGSRLTVL.

The V and J genes are TRBV11-3 and TRBJ2-7; maybe TRBD2 (6 bases). The CDR3 is 15 residues long. V lost 1 base to trimming and J lost 3 bases, with 13 bases between them. Per the germline V gene, CDR1 is SGHNT and CDR2 is YENEEA. CDR3: CASSLAGVQIYEQYF. CDR3 nucleotides: TGTGCCAGCAGCTTAGCGGGGGTGCAAATCTACGAGCAGTACTTC.

A note on this clonotype: At one end the junction does not follow the germline gene, possibly because of a read error. The chain is built from TRBV14 and TRBJ2-1, with a weak D call TRBD2 (6 bases). In germline, CDR1 is SGHDN, CDR2 FVKESK. The CDR3 has 13 amino acids. The CDR3 reads CTSRLSIGGEQFF. CDR3 sequence (DNA): TGTACCAGCAGACTAAGTATCGGGGGTGAGCAGTTCTTC.

About this clonotype: This CDR3 is missing its conserved last phenylalanine or tryptophan, likely due to a read error. This chain uses TRBV30 with TRBJ1-3; a weak D match, TRBD1 (6 bases). Germline CDR1 reads GTSNPN; CDR2 reads SVGIG (reference sequence). With 6 bases removed from V and 2 bases from J, the gap between germline ends came to 11 bases. The length of the CDR3 is 13 residues. The CDR3 bases are TGTGCCTGCACCAGGGGTCCTGGAAACACCATATATTCT. This encodes CACTRGPGNTIYS.

This clonotype was observed at least ten times. V is TRBV7-3 and J is TRBJ2-2; D is possibly TRBD1 (6 bases). Germline V lookup: CDR1 SGHTA, CDR2 FQGTGA. Deletions cut 5 bases from V and 2 bases from J, with 18 bases between. This CDR3 is 17 amino acids long. The CDR3 region is CASSPQKHRVNTGELFF. For the CDR3, the DNA is TGTGCCAGCAGCCCTCAAAAACACAGGGTTAACACCGGGGAGCTGTTTTTT.